A single sample gave rise to the 32 T cell receptor beta chains below, sequenced in a study of cytomegalovirus exposure and HLA in healthy donors. The PCR had 60 Vbeta and 13 Jbeta primers. TCRdb's copy holds only in-frame clones and misses some; the assay was immunoSEQ multiplex PCR. This sample has 130,000 to 150,000 clones, with nearly 80% found just once. The sample taken for sequencing was PBMCs. The receptor set was obtained from a male donor in good health and CMV-seronegative.

The rearrangement links TRBV9 to TRBJ1-2; the D is unclear. This CDR3 has 12 residues. The V end was cut by 0 bases, the J end by 5 bases, with 5 bases between. Per germline, CDR1 SGDLS and CDR2 YYNGEE. The CDR3 nucleotides read TGTGCCAGCAGCGTAGGCGGATATGGCTACACCTTC. The encoded protein is CASSVGGYGYTF.

As regards this clone: A read error may produce the germline difference seen at one junction end. The J gene is TRBJ1-2, the V gene TRBV30; TRBD1 is a possible D gene (5 bases). The CDR3 is made up of 11 amino acids. Germline V CDR1 and CDR2: GTSNPN, SVGIG (reference sequence). The CDR3 DNA reads TGTGCCGGGAGGGGCTACTATGGCTACACCTTC. Residues: CAGRGYYGYTF.

The chain employs TRBV5-1 and TRBJ2-7, with 7 bases lining up with TRBD1. Germline CDR1 and CDR2: SGHRS and YFSETQ. This CDR3 has 15 residues. The V and J ends lost 3 bases and 2 bases, in that order; junction bases with no gene match: 8. The CDR3 is CASSWLTGQTYEQYF. The CDR3 DNA reads TGCGCCAGCAGCTGGTTAACGGGACAGACCTACGAGCAGTACTTC.

J is TRBJ2-1 and V is TRBV7-8, with D perhaps matching TRBD1 (7 bases). The CDR3 loop spans 16 amino acids. V lost 1 base and J 1 base, leaving 11 bases between the germline ends. From germline, CDR1 is SGHVS and CDR2 FQNEAQ. The chain's CDR3 is CASSLVPGGSYNEQFF. The DNA for the CDR3 is TGTGCCAGCAGCTTAGTGCCAGGGGGGTCCTACAATGAGCAGTTCTTC.

This chain joins TRBV6-1 and TRBJ1-4, with TRBD1 matching 7 bases. CDR1 and CDR2 from the germline V gene are MNHNS and SASEGT. Unmatched junction bases numbered 9, after V lost 8 bases and J lost 6 bases. The CDR3 is 14 residues long. CDR3 loop: CASYINRGHEKLFF. DNA of the CDR3: TGTGCCAGCTATATTAACAGGGGTCATGAAAAACTGTTTTTT.

The chain joins TRBV4-3 to TRBJ1-3; TRBD1 agrees at 10 bases. The CDR3 is 16 amino acids. CDR1 and CDR2 (germline): LGHNA, YSLEER. The J segment lost 2 bases and the V segment lost 5 bases, leaving 6 bases of the junction unmatched. DNA of the CDR3: TGCGCCAGCAGCGCCAATGGACAGGGGGCTGGAAACACCATATATTTT. Translating it yields CASSANGQGAGNTIYF.

V usage is TRBV28 and J usage is TRBJ2-3; TRBD1 aligns across 8 bases. Losses at the gene ends were 4 bases for V and 11 bases for J; bases not matched to a gene: 11. The V gene's germline CDR1 is MDHEN and CDR2 SYDVKM. The CDR3 loop spans 14 amino acids. Here the CDR3 reads CASSSPSVGTGQYF. CDR3 sequence (DNA): TGTGCCAGCAGTTCCCCCAGCGTAGGGACAGGGCAGTATTTT. Using reference TRBV28 and TRBJ2-3 for the parts outside the CDR3, the full variable domain is DVKVTQSSRYLVKRTGEKVFLECVQDMDHENMFWYRQDPGLGLRLIYFSYDVKMKEKGDIPEGYSVSREKKERFSLILESASTNQTSMYLCASSSPSVGTGQYFGPGTRLTVL.

The chain combines TRBV12-5 with TRBJ2-5; the D gene is possibly TRBD2 (5 bases). The DNA end lines up better with TRBJ2-7; the J call may be wrong. This CDR3 contains 14 residues. Looked up from germline, CDR1 is LGHNT and CDR2 is FRNRAP. The DNA for the CDR3 is TGTGCTAGTGGTTTGCTAGCAGGTCCCCACGAGCAGTACTTC. Encoded protein: CASGLLAGPHEQYF.

The V and J genes are TRBV7-2 and TRBJ1-4, with TRBD1 as a possible D gene (6 bases). From germline, CDR1 is SGHTA and CDR2 FQGNSA. Deletions cut 3 bases from V and 8 bases from J, with 16 bases between. The CDR3 runs to 15 residues. The CDR3 reads CASSLRTALGEKLFF. The CDR3 region has the DNA TGTGCCAGCAGCTTGAGGACAGCCTTGGGGGAAAAACTGTTTTTT.

This chain joins TRBV5-6 and TRBJ1-6; 9 positions agree with TRBD1. From germline, CDR1 is SGHDT and CDR2 YYEEEE. The CDR3 totals 17 residues. V trimming: 4 bases; J trimming: 6 bases; junction bases outside the gene matches: 11. CDR3 in DNA: TGTGCCAGCAGCCCCTCATTCGGGACAGGGTTTAATTCACCCCTCCACTTT. This translates into CASSPSFGTGFNSPLHF.

V gene TRBV11-2 combines with J gene TRBJ1-6; D remains ambiguous. The CDR3 consists of 15 residues. Trimming cost V 3 bases and J 9 bases, with 15 bases left between them. Germline assignment: CDR1 SGHAT and CDR2 FQNNGV. CDR3 sequence reads: CASSLSGVAISPLHF. The CDR3 DNA is TGTGCCAGCAGCTTGTCCGGGGTTGCGATTTCACCCCTCCACTTT.

This chain links TRBV4-2 with TRBJ1-1, with D possibly TRBD1 on 6 matching bases. Per germline, CDR1 LGHNA and CDR2 YNFKEQ. This CDR3 spans 14 amino acids. Deletions cut 4 bases from V and 4 bases from J, with 13 bases between. The CDR3 reads CASSLVQGGTEAFF. CDR3 in DNA: TGTGCCAGCAGCCTTGTACAGGGTGGCACTGAAGCTTTCTTT.

The V gene is TRBV4-3, the J gene TRBJ1-4; D gene ambiguous. There are 13 residues in the CDR3. The germline gives CDR1 LGHNA, CDR2 YSLEER. Trimming stripped 1 base from V and 7 bases from J, with 7 bases between. The CDR3 region has the DNA TGCGCCAGCAGCCAAGCGGACTCTGAAAAACTGTTTTTT. This codes for CASSQADSEKLFF.

The CDR3, as DNA: TGTGCCAGTAGTCCCAGCCGGGGGTTTGAACTCCCCTACGAGCAGTACTTC. It yields the protein CASSPSRGFELPYEQYF. J is TRBJ2-7 and V is TRBV19; TRBD2 is a possible D gene (6 bases). Germline values: CDR1 LNHDA, CDR2 SQIVND (reference sequence). The CDR3 runs to 17 residues. V lost 5 bases and J lost 2, with 22 bases in between.

The chain combines TRBV6-6 with TRBJ1-2, with 8 nucleotides matching TRBD1. This CDR3 contains 13 residues. V lost 6 bases, J lost 4 bases, and 4 bases stayed unmatched. Germline CDR1 reads MNHNY; CDR2 reads SVGAGI (reference sequence). The CDR3 sequence: CASSAGQGYGYTF. CDR3 in DNA: TGTGCCAGCAGCGCCGGACAGGGCTATGGCTACACCTTC.

The gene calls are TRBV29-1 and TRBJ2-7; D perhaps matches TRBD1 (5 bases). The CDR3 is 15 residues long. The ends were cut back, 4 bases at V and 5 bases at J, with 21 bases in the middle. The V gene's germline CDR1 is SQVTM and CDR2 ANQGSEA. CDR3: CSVAPNRRVGDEQYF. The CDR3, as DNA: TGCAGCGTTGCTCCCAACCGCAGGGTAGGAGACGAGCAGTACTTC.

The CDR3 DNA sequence: TGTGCCAGCAGCCCCAGGGACAGCCCTGGGGCCAACGTCCTGACTTTC. Protein sequence: CASSPRDSPGANVLTF. The chain joins TRBV9 to TRBJ2-6; 7 bases are shared with TRBD1. From germline, CDR1 is SGDLS and CDR2 YYNGEE. The CDR3 length is 16 residues. J lost 2 bases, V lost 4 bases, and 6 bases had no gene match.

V and J are TRBV6-5 and TRBJ1-1, with 9 bases matching TRBD1. The CDR3 covers 13 residues. Germline-derived CDR1 and CDR2 are MNHEY and SVGAGI. Trimming took 5 bases from V and 10 from J; bases not matched to a gene: 8. The CDR3 nucleotides read TGTGCCAGCAGTCGTACACAGGGGGCGGGAGCTTTCTTT. This encodes CASSRTQGAGAFF.

This sequence joins TRBV12-5 and TRBJ1-5; possibly TRBD1 for D (5 bases). The CDR3 totals 13 residues. V was pared by 5 bases and J by 4 bases, with 9 bases between. CDR1 is LGHNT, CDR2 FRNRAP, per germline. The CDR3 region is CASGAGGNQPQHF. Written as DNA, the CDR3 is TGTGCTAGTGGTGCGGGGGGAAATCAGCCCCAGCATTTT.

The V and J genes are TRBV5-6 and TRBJ1-2; D not resolved. The CDR3 contains 15 residues. Between the trimmed V and J ends, which lost 4 bases and 4 bases, there was a span of 17 bases. Germline-derived CDR1 and CDR2 are SGHDT and YYEEEE. The DNA for the CDR3 is TGTGCCAGCAGCACTGGCCAGTCGGGTGCCTATGGCTACACCTTC. Translating it yields CASSTGQSGAYGYTF.

CDR3 protein: CASSQDQYRGYGYTF. The CDR3 DNA follows: TGCGCCAGCAGCCAAGATCAGTACAGGGGATATGGCTACACCTTC. This sequence joins TRBV4-3 and TRBJ1-2; 7 nucleotides align to TRBD1. The CDR3 totals 15 residues. Losses at the gene ends were 0 bases for V and 5 bases for J; bases not matched to a gene: 6. Germline V gene sequence: CDR1 LGHNA, CDR2 YSLEER.

This clone has only a few counts. The V and J genes are TRBV6-1 and TRBJ2-7; TRBD2 might be the D (6 bases). Trimming removed 5 bases at V and 2 bases at J, with 16 bases between. The germline CDR1 and CDR2 sequences are MNHNS and SASEGT. This CDR3 is built from 15 residues. The CDR3 spells CASSPTGGKTYEQYF. For the CDR3, the DNA is TGTGCCAGCAGTCCCACGGGCGGGAAAACCTACGAGCAGTACTTC.

V usage is TRBV27 and J usage is TRBJ1-2, with TRBD1 matching 9 bases. With V trimmed by 3 bases and J by 4 bases, 6 bases remained unmatched. This CDR3 has 15 amino acids. Germline V gives CDR1 MNHEY, CDR2 SMNVEV (reference sequence). The CDR3 nucleotides are TGTGCCAGCAGTTTCTCCGGGACAGGGTCCTATGGCTACACCTTC. Translating gives CASSFSGTGSYGYTF.

This chain joins TRBV28 and TRBJ1-2; TRBD1 agrees at 8 bases. The CDR3 consists of 13 residues. Germline V gene data show CDR1 as MDHEN and CDR2 as SYDVKM. The V segment lost 8 bases and the J segment 3 bases; nucleotides outside the gene matches: 5. The CDR3 loop is CASLTGGDYGYTF. Here the CDR3 DNA reads TGTGCCAGCCTCACAGGGGGGGACTATGGCTACACCTTC.

CDR3 coding DNA: TGTGCCAGCAGCAGCGGGGGCGATCTAGGGCAGTACTTC. This translates into CASSSGGDLGQYF. The rearrangement uses TRBV6-6 and TRBJ2-7, with 8 bases lining up with TRBD2. From germline, CDR1 is MNHNY and CDR2 SVGAGI (reference sequence). The CDR3 has 13 amino acids. The V and J ends lost 6 bases and 9 bases, in that order; junction bases with no gene match: 10.

The V and J genes are TRBV10-3 and TRBJ2-7; D perhaps matches TRBD2 (6 bases). The CDR3 has 14 amino acids. Germline loops: CDR1 ENHRY, CDR2 SYGVKD. Between the trimmed V and J ends, which lost 0 bases and 2 bases, there was a span of 8 bases. The CDR3 loop reads CAISESTGAYEQYF. Here the CDR3 DNA reads TGTGCCATCAGTGAGTCGACGGGGGCCTACGAGCAGTACTTC.

The rearrangement links TRBV6-1 to TRBJ1-5; 8 nucleotides line up with TRBD1. The CDR3 has 16 amino acids. With 6 bases clipped from V and 5 bases from J, the junction kept 12 bases outside the gene matches. Per germline, CDR1 MNHNS and CDR2 SASEGT. The CDR3 DNA sequence: TGTGCCAGCAGAGAACACAGGGGGGCCCCACATCAGCCCCAGCATTTT. It is translated as CASREHRGAPHQPQHF.

The chain combines TRBV5-1 with TRBJ1-1; D perhaps matches TRBD1 (6 bases). V lost 2 bases and J lost 5, with 10 bases in between. Germline values: CDR1 SGHRS, CDR2 YFSETQ. The CDR3 contains 13 residues. The CDR3 here is CASSFVQGTEAFF. Written as DNA, the CDR3 is TGCGCCAGCAGCTTCGTCCAGGGGACTGAAGCTTTCTTT.

The V call is TRBV23-1, the J call TRBJ2-7, with 8 bases matching TRBD1. TRBV23-1 is recorded as an ORF, its role being uncertain. V lost 3 bases to trimming and J lost 4 bases; unmatched junction nucleotides: 8. This CDR3 contains 15 residues. Here the CDR3 DNA reads TGCGCCAGCAGTCAGAGGACAGGGCAATTTTACGAGCAGTACTTC. It codes for CASSQRTGQFYEQYF.

This sequence joins TRBV29-1 and TRBJ2-7; tentative D call: TRBD2 (7 bases). CDR3 length equals 14 residues. Trimming removed 3 bases from V and 5 bases from J, with 17 bases in between. CDR1 and CDR2 from the germline V gene are SQVTM and ANQGSEA. The CDR3 DNA sequence: TGCAGCGTTGACTATGGCGGGGGCCTTCACGAGCAGTACTTC. Translating gives CSVDYGGGLHEQYF.

The chain is built from TRBV4-1 and TRBJ1-2; the D gene is possibly TRBD1 (6 bases). V lost 5 bases and J 2 bases, leaving 12 bases between the germline ends. The CDR3 is 14 amino acids. The germline CDR1 and CDR2 sequences are MGHRA and YSYEKL. CDR3 amino acids: CASSSRTDNYGYTF. Written as DNA, the CDR3 is TGCGCCAGCAGCTCCCGGACAGACAACTATGGCTACACCTTC.

The gene calls are TRBV5-1 and TRBJ2-6, with D maybe TRBD2 (5 bases). Trimming stripped 4 bases from V and 0 bases from J, with 11 bases between. Germline V gene data show CDR1 as SGHRS and CDR2 as YFSETQ. This CDR3 is built from 16 residues. The CDR3 sequence is CASSEPGLSGANVLTF. The CDR3 nucleotides are TGCGCCAGCAGCGAACCCGGACTCTCTGGGGCCAACGTCCTGACTTTC.